This T cell receptor (beta chain) comes out of a study of Ad26.COV2.S vaccination and SARS-CoV-2 variants (dated by TCRdb to the early 2020s). For the study in its entirety: Donors in the vaccine arm were drawn from COV1001, a phase I-IIa trial of Ad26.COV2.S in healthy adults that was multicentre, randomized, double-blind and placebo-controlled. Sequencing of the TCRbeta repertoire served to evaluate the specificity and breadth of SARS-CoV-2-reactive T cell receptors following Ad26.COV2.S vaccination. Throughout the experiments and outcome assessment, investigators stayed blinded to trial group allocation. The TCR-sequenced set comprised around 30 samples: approximately 19 Ad26.COV2.S vaccine recipients, 5 placebo recipients and 8 SARS-CoV-2 convalescent individuals. Trial participants were randomized into five groups of five, in which low-dose or high-dose Ad26.COV2.S was given once or twice, or placebo was given on both occasions. Ad26.COV2.S was administered intramuscularly at 5 x 10^10 or 1 x 10^11 viral particles, either as a single shot or as two shots given 56 days apart. What the work shows at the level of the full study, not this receptor alone: After vaccination, substantial breadth of spike-specific CD8+ and CD4+ T cell responses was reported. It was noted by the authors that total T cell responses may have been underestimated by the TCR breadth and depth analyses. Comparable non-spike TCR breadth was observed between vaccine and placebo recipients, consistent with only spike being contained in the vaccine. Higher spike-specific TCR breadth was observed in Ad26.COV2.S recipients than in placebo recipients (P = 0.0014). Comparing responses between vaccine doses or regimens was not something the study was powered to do.

The immunoSEQ Assay was used to sequence TCRbeta CDR3 regions. After extraction, genomic DNA underwent amplification by bias-controlled multiplex PCR, followed by high-throughput sequencing. The published analysis was carried out like this. To quantify the absolute abundance of every unique TCRbeta CDR3 region, sequences were collapsed and filtered. Usable DNA was measured by amplifying reference genes present in all nucleated cells, and TCRbeta template counts were normalized to that usable DNA to estimate T cell fraction. Repertoire TCRs were annotated as SARS-CoV-2-specific when V gene, CDR3 amino acid sequence and J gene were exactly matched to a known reactive TCR set. MIRA supplied the reference SARS-CoV-2 TCR set, which was filtered for enrichment in COVID-19-positive ImmuneCODE repertoires so that public or cross-reactive TCRs were removed. Using the MIRA antigens, annotated TCRs were further analysed by specific ORF or by position within an ORF. Depth was the summed frequency of annotated unique rearrangements, while breadth was defined as annotated unique rearrangements over total unique productive rearrangements. Two-sided Wilcoxon rank-sum tests were used to compare TCR breadth between groups. The table comes from immuneACCESS by way of TCRdb, which keeps in-frame sequences with V and J called. Part of the clones is missing from these tables; in studies checked, under half for an unresolved V gene and the rest for unknown reasons. V and J calls and clone size are as listed in that table; D and trimming were resolved from the DNA. For this sample there are 400,000 or so clones; 88% appear just once. The ten most abundant clones make up 3.5% of the sample.

Turning to this clone: What antigen it recognizes has not been identified. Base qualities were left out, and no much larger clone turns up one base away. This CDR3 is also generated by other DNA sequences in the sample.

The sample's treatment or condition label, in plain terms: around 19 received Ad26.COV2.S at low or high dose, single or two shots; about 5 received placebo; per-sample allocation not given. For vaccine and placebo recipients, repertoires were sequenced using samples collected on day 63 after the first injection. Between 29 July and 7 August 2020, Cohort 1b enrolled 20 to 30 adults aged 18-55 years at one site in Boston, USA. Ad26.COV2.S was a replication-incompetent adenovirus type 26 vector that expressed a prefusion-stabilized SARS-CoV-2 spike protein derived from the original Wuhan strain. The source material was peripheral blood, sampled in a trial of Ad26.COV2.S vaccine versus placebo. The clonotype comes from a person between 18 and 65 years old who received the Ad26.COV2.S COVID-19 vaccine or a placebo.

The CDR3 region has the sequence CASSPPGPGNTIYF. The DNA is TGTGCCAGCTCACCCCCCGGGCCGGGAAACACCATATATTTT. The chain was built from TRBV18 and TRBJ1-3, with no confident D gene call. The junction carries 10 bases between V and J, which are trimmed by 3 bases and 4 bases respectively. The CDR3 covers 14 residues, taking in both the cysteine and the phenylalanine. The read is trimmed to its CDR3 DNA, 42 bases read in frame from base 1. From a lookup of the germline V gene, CDR1 and CDR2 are KGHSH and LQKENI.